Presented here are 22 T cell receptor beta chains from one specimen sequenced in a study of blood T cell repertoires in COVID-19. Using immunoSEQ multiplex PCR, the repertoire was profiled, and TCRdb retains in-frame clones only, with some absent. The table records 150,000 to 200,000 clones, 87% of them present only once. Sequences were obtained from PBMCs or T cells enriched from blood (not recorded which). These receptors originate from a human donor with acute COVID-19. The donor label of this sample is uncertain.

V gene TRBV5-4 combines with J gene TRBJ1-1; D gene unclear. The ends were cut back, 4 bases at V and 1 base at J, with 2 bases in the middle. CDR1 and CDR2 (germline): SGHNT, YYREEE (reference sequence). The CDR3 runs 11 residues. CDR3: CASSRNTEAFF. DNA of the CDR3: TGTGCCAGCAGCCGGAACACTGAAGCTTTCTTT.

CDR3 nucleotide sequence: TGTGCCAGCAGTTACTCGGGCGGGCTGGATGGCTACACCTTC. This codes for CASSYSGGLDGYTF. The chain has TRBV6-5 and TRBJ1-2; D call uncertain. Germline V gene data show CDR1 as MNHEY and CDR2 as SVGAGI. V was clipped by 0 bases and J by 6 bases, with 11 bases between them. The CDR3 has 14 residues.

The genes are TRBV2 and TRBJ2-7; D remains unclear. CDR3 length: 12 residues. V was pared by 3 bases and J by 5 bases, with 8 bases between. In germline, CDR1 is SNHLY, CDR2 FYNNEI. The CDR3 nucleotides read TGTGCCAGCAGTGACCGCGGAGACGAGCAGTACTTC. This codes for CASSDRGDEQYF. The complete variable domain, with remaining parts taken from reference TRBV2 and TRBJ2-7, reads EPEVTQTPSHQVTQMGQEVILRCVPISNHLYFYWYRQILGQKVEFLVSFYNNEISEKSEIFDDQFSVERPDGSNFTLKIRSTKLEDSAMYFCASSDRGDEQYFGPGTRLTVT.

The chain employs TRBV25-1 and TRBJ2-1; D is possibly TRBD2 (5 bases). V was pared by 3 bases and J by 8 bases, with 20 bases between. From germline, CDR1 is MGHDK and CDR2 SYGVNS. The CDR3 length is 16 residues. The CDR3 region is CASSDETGSHRDEQFF. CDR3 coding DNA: TGTGCCAGCAGTGATGAAACGGGGTCTCATAGGGATGAGCAGTTCTTC.

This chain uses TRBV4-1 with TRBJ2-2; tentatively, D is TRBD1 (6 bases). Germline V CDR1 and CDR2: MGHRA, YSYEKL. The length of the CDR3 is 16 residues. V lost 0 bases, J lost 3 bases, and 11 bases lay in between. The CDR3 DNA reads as TGCGCCAGCAGCCAAGAGCAGGGGTCACACACCGGGGAGCTGTTTTTT. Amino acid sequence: CASSQEQGSHTGELFF.

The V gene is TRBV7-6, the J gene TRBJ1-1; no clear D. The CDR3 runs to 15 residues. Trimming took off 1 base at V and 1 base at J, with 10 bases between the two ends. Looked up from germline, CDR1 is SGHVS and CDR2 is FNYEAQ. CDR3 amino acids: CASSLVGRQNTEAFF. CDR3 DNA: TGTGCCAGCAGCTTAGTCGGCAGGCAGAACACTGAAGCTTTCTTT.

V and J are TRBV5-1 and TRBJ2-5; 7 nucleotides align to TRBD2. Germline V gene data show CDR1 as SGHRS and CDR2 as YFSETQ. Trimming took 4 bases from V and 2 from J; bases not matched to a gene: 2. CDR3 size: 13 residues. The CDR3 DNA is TGCGCCAGCAGCCGGACTAGTCAAGAGACCCAGTACTTC. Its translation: CASSRTSQETQYF.

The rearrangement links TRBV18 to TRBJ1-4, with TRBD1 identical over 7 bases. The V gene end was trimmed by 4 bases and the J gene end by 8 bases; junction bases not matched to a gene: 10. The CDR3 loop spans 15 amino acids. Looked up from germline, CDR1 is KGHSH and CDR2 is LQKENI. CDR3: CASSLTTGYEEKLFF. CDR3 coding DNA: TGTGCCAGCTCACTAACGACAGGGTACGAAGAAAAACTGTTTTTT.

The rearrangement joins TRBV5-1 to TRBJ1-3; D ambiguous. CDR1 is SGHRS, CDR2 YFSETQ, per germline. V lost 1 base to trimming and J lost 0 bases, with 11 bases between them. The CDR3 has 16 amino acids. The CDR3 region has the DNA TGCGCCAGCAGCTTGTTGGGCGCGAACTCTGGAAACACCATATATTTT. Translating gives CASSLLGANSGNTIYF. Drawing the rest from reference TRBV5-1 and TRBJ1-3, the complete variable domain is KAGVTQTPRYLIKTRGQQVTLSCSPISGHRSVSWYQQTPGQGLQFLFEYFSETQRNKGNFPGRFSGRQFSNSRSEMNVSTLELGDSALYLCASSLLGANSGNTIYFGEGSWLTVV.

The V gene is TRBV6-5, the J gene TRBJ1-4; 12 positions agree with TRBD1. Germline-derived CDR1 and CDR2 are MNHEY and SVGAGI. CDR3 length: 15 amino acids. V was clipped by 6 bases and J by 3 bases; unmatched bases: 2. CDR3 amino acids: CASRGQGAANEKLFF. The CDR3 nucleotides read TGTGCCAGCAGGGGACAGGGGGCAGCTAATGAAAAACTGTTTTTT.

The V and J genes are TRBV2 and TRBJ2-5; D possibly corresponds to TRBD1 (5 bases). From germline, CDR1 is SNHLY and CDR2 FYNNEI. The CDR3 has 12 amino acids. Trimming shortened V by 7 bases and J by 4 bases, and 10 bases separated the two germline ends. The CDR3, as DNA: TGTGCCAGCATAGGGGCATTAGAGACCCAGTACTTC. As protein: CASIGALETQYF.

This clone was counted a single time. The CDR3 spells CASTTSRDRNQPQHF. In DNA form, the CDR3 reads TGCGCCAGCACCACCAGCAGGGATAGAAATCAGCCCCAGCATTTT. The chain combines TRBV5-1 with TRBJ1-5; a possible D gene is TRBD1 (5 bases). V shed 6 bases and J shed 4 bases, with 17 bases lying between them. The CDR3 totals 15 residues. In germline, CDR1 is SGHRS, CDR2 YFSETQ. The variable domain in full, completed from reference TRBV5-1 and TRBJ1-5, reads KAGVTQTPRYLIKTRGQQVTLSCSPISGHRSVSWYQQTPGQGLQFLFEYFSETQRNKGNFPGRFSGRQFSNSRSEMNVSTLELGDSALYLCASTTSRDRNQPQHFGDGTRLSIL.

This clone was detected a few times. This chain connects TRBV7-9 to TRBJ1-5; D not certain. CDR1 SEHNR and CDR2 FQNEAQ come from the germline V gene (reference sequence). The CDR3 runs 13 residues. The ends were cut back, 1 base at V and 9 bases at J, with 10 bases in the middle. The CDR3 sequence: CASSLGPGGPQHF. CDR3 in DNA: TGTGCCAGCAGCTTAGGTCCAGGAGGGCCCCAGCATTTT.

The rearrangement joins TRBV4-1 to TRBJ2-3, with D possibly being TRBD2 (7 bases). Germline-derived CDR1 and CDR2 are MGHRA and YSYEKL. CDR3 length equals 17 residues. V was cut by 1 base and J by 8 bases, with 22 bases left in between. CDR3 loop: CASSQVGRGRGGGTQYF. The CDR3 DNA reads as TGCGCCAGCAGCCAAGTTGGGCGGGGGCGCGGGGGAGGTACGCAGTATTTT.

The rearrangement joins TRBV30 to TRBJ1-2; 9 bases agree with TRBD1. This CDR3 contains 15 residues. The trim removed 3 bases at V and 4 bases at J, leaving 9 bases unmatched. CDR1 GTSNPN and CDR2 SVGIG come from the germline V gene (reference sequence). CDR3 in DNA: TGTGCCTGGAGGGTACAGGGGGCGGATGTCTATGGCTACACCTTC. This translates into CAWRVQGADVYGYTF.

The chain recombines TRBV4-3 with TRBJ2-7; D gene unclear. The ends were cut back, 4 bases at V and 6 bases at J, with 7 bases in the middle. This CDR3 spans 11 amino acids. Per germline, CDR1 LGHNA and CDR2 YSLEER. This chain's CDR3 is CASSLNGEQYF. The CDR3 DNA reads TGCGCCAGCAGCCTCAACGGCGAGCAGTACTTC.

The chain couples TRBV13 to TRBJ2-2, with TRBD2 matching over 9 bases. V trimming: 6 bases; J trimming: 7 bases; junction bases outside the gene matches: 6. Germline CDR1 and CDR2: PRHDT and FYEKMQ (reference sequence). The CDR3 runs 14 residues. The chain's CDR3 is CASRSGGRDGELFF. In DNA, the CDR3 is TGTGCCAGCAGGAGCGGGGGGCGAGACGGGGAGCTGTTTTTT.

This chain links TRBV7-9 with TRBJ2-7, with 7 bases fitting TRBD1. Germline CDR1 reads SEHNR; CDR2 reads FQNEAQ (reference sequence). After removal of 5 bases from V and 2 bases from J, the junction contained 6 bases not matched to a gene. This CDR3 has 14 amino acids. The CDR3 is CASSATGTTYEQYF. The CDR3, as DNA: TGTGCCAGCAGCGCGACAGGGACCACCTACGAGCAGTACTTC.

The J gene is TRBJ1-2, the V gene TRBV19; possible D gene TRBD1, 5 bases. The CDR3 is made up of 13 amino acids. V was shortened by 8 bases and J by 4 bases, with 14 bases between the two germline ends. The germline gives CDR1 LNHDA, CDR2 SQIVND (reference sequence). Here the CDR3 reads CASRGDRAYGYTF. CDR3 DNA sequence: TGTGCCAGTCGCGGGGACCGGGCCTATGGCTACACCTTC.

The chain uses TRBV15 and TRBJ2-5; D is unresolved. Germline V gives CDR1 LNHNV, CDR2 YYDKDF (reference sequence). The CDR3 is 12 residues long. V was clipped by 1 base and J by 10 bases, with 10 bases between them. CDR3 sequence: CATSRGGGSQYF. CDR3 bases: TGTGCCACCAGCAGAGGTGGCGGAAGCCAGTACTTC.

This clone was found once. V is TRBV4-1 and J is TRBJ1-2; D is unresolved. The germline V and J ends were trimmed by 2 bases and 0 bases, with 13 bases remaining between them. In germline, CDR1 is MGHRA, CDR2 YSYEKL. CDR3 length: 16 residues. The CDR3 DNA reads TGCGCCAGCAGCCAATACCGGGGTCGAGCTAACTATGGCTACACCTTC. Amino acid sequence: CASSQYRGRANYGYTF.

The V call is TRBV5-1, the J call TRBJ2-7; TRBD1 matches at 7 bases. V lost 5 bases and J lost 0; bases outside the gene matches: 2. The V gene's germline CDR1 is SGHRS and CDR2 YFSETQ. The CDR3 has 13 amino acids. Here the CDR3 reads CASSWDSSYEQYF. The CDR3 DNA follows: TGCGCCAGCAGTTGGGACAGCTCCTACGAGCAGTACTTC.